A selection of T cell receptor beta chains follows, all from one sample in a study of cytomegalovirus exposure and HLA in healthy donors. Repertoires were generated with immunoSEQ multiplex PCR, while TCRdb's copy carries only in-frame clones and drops some. The sample contains more than 150,000 clones, around 81% of which appear only once. Sequenced: PBMCs. Receptor source: a woman between 18 and 30 years old in good health and CMV-seropositive. CDR3s include the opening cysteine and the closing phenylalanine or tryptophan. Fields, in order: D gene, V gene, clone size, J gene, CDR3 protein, CDR3 DNA. A D gene is named only where the DNA matches it firmly. Size values are once, few and many counts, or a class for expanded clones, and some rows have none.

>-|TRBV4-1|-|TRBJ1-6
CASSRTGNSPLHF
TGCGCCAGCAGTCGTACAGGGAACTCACCCCTCCACTTT
>-|TRBV29-1|few|TRBJ1-1
CSAADRWAFF
TGCAGCGCCGCCGACAGGTGGGCTTTCTTT
>TRBD1|TRBV11-3|-|TRBJ2-1
CASSFFGAGGSYNEQFF
TGTGCCAGCAGCTTTTTTGGCGCAGGGGGTTCCTACAATGAGCAGTTCTTC
>-|TRBV9|-|TRBJ2-1
CASSPGSSGNYNEQFF
TGTGCCAGCAGCCCCGGGAGTAGCGGTAACTACAATGAGCAGTTCTTC
>TRBD1|TRBV7-9|-|TRBJ1-3
CSSSLTGVASGNTIYF
TGTTCCAGCAGCTTAACAGGGGTCGCCTCTGGAAACACCATATATTTT
>TRBD1|TRBV6-1|-|TRBJ1-5
CASSEDLGTGSYQPQHF
TGTGCCAGCAGTGAAGACCTCGGGACAGGGTCTTATCAGCCCCAGCATTTT
>-|TRBV2|-|TRBJ2-1
CASSESTGNEQFF
TGTGCCAGCAGTGAAAGTACAGGCAATGAGCAGTTCTTC
>TRBD1|TRBV7-6|-|TRBJ1-3
CASSSLYRGPGNTIYF
TGTGCCAGCAGCTCGCTCTACAGGGGGCCTGGAAACACCATATATTTT
>-|TRBV12-5|-|TRBJ2-7
CASGLGAVYEQYF
TGTGCTAGTGGTTTGGGAGCTGTCTACGAGCAGTACTTC
>TRBD1|TRBV10-2|-|TRBJ1-5
CASRGQINQPQHF
TGCGCCAGCAGGGGACAGATTAATCAGCCCCAGCATTTT
>TRBD1|TRBV6-5|-|TRBJ1-4
CASRKDRGEEKLFF
TGTGCCAGCAGAAAAGACAGGGGAGAAGAAAAACTGTTTTTT
>-|TRBV2|-|TRBJ2-5
CALGLMTGWETQYF
TGTGCCCTAGGACTAATGACAGGGTGGGAGACCCAGTACTTC
>-|TRBV30|-|TRBJ2-2
CAWSVFEQDTGELFF
TGTGCCTGGAGTGTCTTTGAACAGGACACCGGGGAGCTGTTTTTT
>-|TRBV5-4|-|TRBJ2-7
CASSLVRSGVGEQYF
TGTGCCAGCAGCTTGGTCCGGTCCGGGGTTGGCGAGCAGTACTTC
>TRBD2|TRBV5-1|once|TRBJ2-3
CASSLPGSGIDFTQYF
TGCGCCAGCAGCTTGCCGGGTAGCGGGATCGACTTTACGCAGTATTTT
>TRBD1|TRBV4-1|-|TRBJ2-2
CASSQQGAATGELFF
TGCGCCAGCAGCCAACAGGGGGCAGCCACCGGGGAGCTGTTTTTT
>TRBD1|TRBV28|-|TRBJ2-7
CASSWAGGESYEQYF
TGTGCCAGCAGTTGGGCAGGGGGCGAATCCTACGAGCAGTACTTC
>-|TRBV5-4|once|TRBJ1-6
CASSLGSNSPLHF
TGTGCCAGCAGCTTGGGCAGTAATTCACCCCTCCACTTT
>-|TRBV4-3|-|TRBJ1-1
CASSQDVGVSTEAFF
TGCGCCAGCAGCCAAGACGTCGGGGTGAGCACTGAAGCTTTCTTT
>-|TRBV4-1|once|TRBJ1-6
CASSPPLPLHF
TGCGCCAGCAGCCCCCCTCTCCCCCTCCACTTT
>TRBD1|TRBV5-1|-|TRBJ2-2
CASSFIPGQDTGELFF
TGCGCCAGCAGCTTTATCCCGGGACAGGATACCGGGGAGCTGTTTTTT
>-|TRBV12-5|-|TRBJ2-2
CASARGGTNTGELFF
TGTGCTAGTGCAAGGGGGGGAACGAACACCGGGGAGCTGTTTTTT
>TRBD1|TRBV2|-|TRBJ1-5
CASSQDRVNQPQHF
TGTGCCAGCAGTCAGGACAGGGTCAATCAGCCCCAGCATTTT
>-|TRBV7-2|-|TRBJ1-6
CASSLRRGSSYNSPLHF
TGTGCCAGCAGCCTCCGGCGGGGGAGCTCCTATAATTCACCCCTCCACTTT
>TRBD2|TRBV11-1|-|TRBJ2-7
CASSLDSASGGFYEQYF
TGTGCCAGCAGCTTAGACTCGGCTAGCGGGGGCTTCTACGAGCAGTACTTC
>TRBD2|TRBV5-1|few|TRBJ2-5
CASSRLGGIQETQYF
TGCGCCAGCAGCCGACTCGGGGGGATCCAAGAGACCCAGTACTTC
>TRBD1|TRBV6-1|-|TRBJ1-1
CATATGEENTEAFF
TGTGCCACCGCTACAGGGGAAGAGAACACTGAAGCTTTCTTT
>-|TRBV28|-|TRBJ1-6
CASSFLAGAKPLHF
TGTGCCAGCAGTTTTTTGGCGGGCGCTAAGCCCCTCCACTTT
>-|TRBV5-5|-|TRBJ1-4
CASSLVGGAEEKLFF
TGTGCCAGCAGCTTGGTGGGGGGAGCGGAAGAAAAACTGTTTTTT